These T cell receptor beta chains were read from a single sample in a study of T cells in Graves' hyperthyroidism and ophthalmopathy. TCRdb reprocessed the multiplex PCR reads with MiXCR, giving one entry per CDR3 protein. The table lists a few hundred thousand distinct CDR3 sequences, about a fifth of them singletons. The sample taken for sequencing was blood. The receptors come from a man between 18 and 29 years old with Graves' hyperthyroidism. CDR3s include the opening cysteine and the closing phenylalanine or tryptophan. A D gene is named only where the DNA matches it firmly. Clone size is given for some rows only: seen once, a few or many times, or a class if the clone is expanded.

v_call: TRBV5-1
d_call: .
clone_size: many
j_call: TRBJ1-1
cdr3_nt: TGCGCCAGCAGACGACGAACTGAAGCTTTCTTT
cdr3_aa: CASRRRTEAFF

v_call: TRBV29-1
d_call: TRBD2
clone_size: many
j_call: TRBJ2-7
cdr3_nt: TGCAGCGTCAGCGGGACCCGGAGGGACGAGCAGTACTTC
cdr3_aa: CSVSGTRRDEQYF

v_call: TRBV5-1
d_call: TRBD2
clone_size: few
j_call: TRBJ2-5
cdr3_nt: TGCGCCAGCAGGTCCTTGAGGCTAGCGGGGCAAGAGACCCAGTACTTC
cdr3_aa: CASRSLRLAGQETQYF

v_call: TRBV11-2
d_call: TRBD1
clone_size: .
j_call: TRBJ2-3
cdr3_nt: TGTGCCAGCAGGTCACAGGGGGTTCTCACAGATACGCAGTATTTT
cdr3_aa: CASRSQGVLTDTQYF

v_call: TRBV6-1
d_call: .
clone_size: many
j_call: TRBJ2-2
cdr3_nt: TGTGCCAGCAGTGAAGGACTGGCGAACACCGGGGAGCTGTTTTTT
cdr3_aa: CASSEGLANTGELFF

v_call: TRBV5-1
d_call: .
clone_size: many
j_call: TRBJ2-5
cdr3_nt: TGTGCCAGCAGTTTAGGCCAAGAGACCCAGTACTTC
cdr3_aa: CASSLGQETQYF

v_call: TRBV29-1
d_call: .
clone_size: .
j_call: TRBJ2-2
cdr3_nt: TGCAGCGTTGGGATAGGGGTGACCGGGGAGCTGTTTTTT
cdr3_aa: CSVGIGVTGELFF

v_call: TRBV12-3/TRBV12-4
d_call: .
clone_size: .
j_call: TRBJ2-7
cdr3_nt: TGTGCCAGCAGCGACTTAGACGAGCAGTACTTC
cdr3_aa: CASSDLDEQYF

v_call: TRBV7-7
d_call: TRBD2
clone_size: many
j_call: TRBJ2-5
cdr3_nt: TGTGCCAGCAGCTTAACAGCGGGGGTGGGGACCCAGTACTTC
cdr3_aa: CASSLTAGVGTQYF

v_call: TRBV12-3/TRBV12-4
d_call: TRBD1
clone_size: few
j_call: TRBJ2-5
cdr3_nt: TGTGCCAGCAGTTCGACAGGGCAAACAACCCAAGAGACCCAGTACTTC
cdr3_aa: CASSSTGQTTQETQYF

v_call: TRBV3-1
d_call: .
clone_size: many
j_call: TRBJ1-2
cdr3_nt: TGTGCCAGCAGGGTCCCCGCCGGGGGATGCGGCTACACCTTC
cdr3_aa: CASRVPAGGCGYTF

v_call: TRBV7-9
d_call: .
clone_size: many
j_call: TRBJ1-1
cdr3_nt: TGTGCCAGCATCCCCAGAGCCGAGAGGACTGAAGCTTTCTTT
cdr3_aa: CASIPRAERTEAFF

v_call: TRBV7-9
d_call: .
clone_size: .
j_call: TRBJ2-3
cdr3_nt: TGTGCCAGCAGCTTCAAGAGGGGAGATACGCAGTATTTT
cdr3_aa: CASSFKRGDTQYF

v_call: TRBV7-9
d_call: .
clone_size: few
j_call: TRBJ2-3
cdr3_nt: TGTGCCAGCAGCTTAGGAAGGGATACGCAGTATTTT
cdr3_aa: CASSLGRDTQYF

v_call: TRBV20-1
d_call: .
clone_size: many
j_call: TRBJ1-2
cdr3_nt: TGCAGTGCCCCCCAGGGAGTGATTGGCTACACCTTC
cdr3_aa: CSAPQGVIGYTF

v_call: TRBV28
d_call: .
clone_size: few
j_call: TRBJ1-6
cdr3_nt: TGTGCCAGCAGGGGAGGAGTCTCCTATAATTCACCCCTCCACTTT
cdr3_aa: CASRGGVSYNSPLHF

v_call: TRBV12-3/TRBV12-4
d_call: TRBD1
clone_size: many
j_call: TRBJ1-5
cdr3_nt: TGTGCCAGCAGTTTATATGGACAGGGCAGTCAGCCCCAGCATTTT
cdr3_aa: CASSLYGQGSQPQHF

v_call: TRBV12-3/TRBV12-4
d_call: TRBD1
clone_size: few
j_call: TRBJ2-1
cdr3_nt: TGTGCCAGCGGAGACCGGACAGGGGCCTACAATGAGCAGTTCTTC
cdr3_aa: CASGDRTGAYNEQFF

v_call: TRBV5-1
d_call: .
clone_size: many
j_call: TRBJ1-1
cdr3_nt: TGCGCCAGCAGCTTGGACCCGGGGGCAAGGGTGAACACTGAAGCTTTCTTT
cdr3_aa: CASSLDPGARVNTEAFF

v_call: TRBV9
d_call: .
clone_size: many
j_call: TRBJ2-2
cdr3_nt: TGTGCCAGCAGCCCCCACACCGGGGAGCTGTTTTTT
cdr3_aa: CASSPHTGELFF

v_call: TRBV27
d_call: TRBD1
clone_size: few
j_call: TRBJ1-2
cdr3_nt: TGTGCCAGCAACCCAGGGACAGGACTTAACTATGGCTACACCTTC
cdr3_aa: CASNPGTGLNYGYTF

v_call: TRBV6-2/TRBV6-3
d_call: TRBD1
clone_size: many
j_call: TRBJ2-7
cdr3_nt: TGTGCCAGCAGTGGCGGACAGGGCGACGAGCAGTACTTC
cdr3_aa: CASSGGQGDEQYF

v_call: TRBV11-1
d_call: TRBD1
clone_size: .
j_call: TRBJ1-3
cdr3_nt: TGTGCCAGCAGCCCCCGGACAGGGCCCGTACTCTCTGGAAACACCATATATTTT
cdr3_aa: CASSPRTGPVLSGNTIYF

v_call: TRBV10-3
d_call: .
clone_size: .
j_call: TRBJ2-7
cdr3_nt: TGTGCCACCTCCCAAAAGGGGCCCCAAGGCGAGCAGTACTTC
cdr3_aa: CATSQKGPQGEQYF

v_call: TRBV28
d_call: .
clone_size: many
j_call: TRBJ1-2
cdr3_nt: TGTGCCAGCAGGCCTCAGGCTACGGTACTCCTTAACTATGGCTACACCTTC
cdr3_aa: CASRPQATVLLNYGYTF

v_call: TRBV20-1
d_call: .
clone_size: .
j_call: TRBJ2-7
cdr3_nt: TGCAGTGCTAGAGTCCTGGGCTCCTACGAGCAGTACTTC
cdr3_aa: CSARVLGSYEQYF

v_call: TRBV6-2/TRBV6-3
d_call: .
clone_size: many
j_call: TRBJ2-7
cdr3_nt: TGTGCCAGCAGTGTTACAGGGTTCGAGCAGTACTTC
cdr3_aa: CASSVTGFEQYF

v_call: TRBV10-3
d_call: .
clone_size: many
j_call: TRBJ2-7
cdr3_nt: TGTGCCATCAGTGATCAAGACTACGAGCAGTACTTC
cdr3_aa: CAISDQDYEQYF

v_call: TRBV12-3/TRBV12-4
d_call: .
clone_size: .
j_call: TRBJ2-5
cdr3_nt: TGTGCCAGCAGTTCTACAGGGCCCGAGACCCAGTACTTC
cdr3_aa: CASSSTGPETQYF

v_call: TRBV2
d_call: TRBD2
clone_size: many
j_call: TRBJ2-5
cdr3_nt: TGTGCCAGCAGCGCTTTCCTTAGCGGGGAGACCCAGTACTTC
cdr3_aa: CASSAFLSGETQYF

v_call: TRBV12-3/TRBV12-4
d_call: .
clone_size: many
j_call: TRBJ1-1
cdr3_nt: TGTGCCAGCAGCCCCAGCAGGGCGAGCACTGAAGCTTTCTTT
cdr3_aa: CASSPSRASTEAFF

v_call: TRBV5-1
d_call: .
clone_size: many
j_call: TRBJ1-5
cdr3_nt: TGCGCCAGCAGCTTGGCCTCTGGAGATCAGCCCCAGCATTTT
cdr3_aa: CASSLASGDQPQHF

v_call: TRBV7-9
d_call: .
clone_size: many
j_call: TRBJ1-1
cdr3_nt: TGTGCCAGCAGCTTCTTGTCAGGAATGGGGGAAGCTTTCTTT
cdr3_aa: CASSFLSGMGEAFF

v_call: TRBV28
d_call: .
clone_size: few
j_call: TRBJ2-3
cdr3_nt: TGTGCCAGCAGCCACGGACAGAGCACAGATACGCAGTATTTT
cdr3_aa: CASSHGQSTDTQYF

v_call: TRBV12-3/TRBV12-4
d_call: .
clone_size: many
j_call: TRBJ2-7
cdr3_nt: TGTGCCAGCAGTTTAGGACAGTCCCAGGAGCAGTACTTC
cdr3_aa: CASSLGQSQEQYF

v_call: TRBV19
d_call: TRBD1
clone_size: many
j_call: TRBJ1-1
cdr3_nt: TGTGCCAGTAGTATCCAGGGGGCCCCGAACACTGAAGCTTTCTTT
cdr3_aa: CASSIQGAPNTEAFF

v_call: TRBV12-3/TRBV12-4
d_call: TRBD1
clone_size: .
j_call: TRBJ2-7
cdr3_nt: TGTGCCAGCGGATTGGAAACAGGGGATGCCTACGAGCAGTACTTC
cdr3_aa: CASGLETGDAYEQYF

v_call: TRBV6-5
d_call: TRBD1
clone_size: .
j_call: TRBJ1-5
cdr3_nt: TGTGCCAGCAGTTACACCGGGACAGTCGGCCAGCCCCAGCATTTT
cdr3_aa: CASSYTGTVGQPQHF

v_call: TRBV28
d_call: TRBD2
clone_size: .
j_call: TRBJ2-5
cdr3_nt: TGTGCCAGCAGTCCTCTGACAGCGGGAGCACAAGAGACCCAGTACTTC
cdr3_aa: CASSPLTAGAQETQYF

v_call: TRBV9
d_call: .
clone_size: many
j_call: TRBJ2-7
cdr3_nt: TGTGCCAGCAGCGTATCCGGGGTCCCAACCTACGAGCAGTACTTC
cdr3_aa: CASSVSGVPTYEQYF

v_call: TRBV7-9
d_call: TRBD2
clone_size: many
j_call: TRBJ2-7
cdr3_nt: TGTGCCAGCAGCTTCAGCGGGGATCCCCGCTACGAGCAGTACTTC
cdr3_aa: CASSFSGDPRYEQYF

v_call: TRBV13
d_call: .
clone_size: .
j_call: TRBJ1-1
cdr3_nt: TGTGCCAGCACACAGGTGACTGAAGCTTTCTTT
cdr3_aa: CASTQVTEAFF

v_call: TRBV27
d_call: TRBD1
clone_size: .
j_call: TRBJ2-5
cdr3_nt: TGTGCCAGTAACCCCGTGATCCCGGGACAGGAAGAGACCCAGTACTTC
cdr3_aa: CASNPVIPGQEETQYF

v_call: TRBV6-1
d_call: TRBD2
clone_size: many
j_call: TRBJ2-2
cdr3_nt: TGTGCCAGCACCCGGGAGGTGAACACCGGGGAGCTGTTTTTT
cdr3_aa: CASTREVNTGELFF

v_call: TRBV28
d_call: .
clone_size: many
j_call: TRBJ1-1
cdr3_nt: TGTGCCAGCAGTTCCCCCTCCAGGGAAGCTTTCTTT
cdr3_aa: CASSSPSREAFF

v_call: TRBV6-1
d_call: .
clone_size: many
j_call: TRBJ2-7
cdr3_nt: TGTGCCAGCATAGGGGCTTTCGGGTCCTCCTACGAGCAGTACTTC
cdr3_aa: CASIGAFGSSYEQYF

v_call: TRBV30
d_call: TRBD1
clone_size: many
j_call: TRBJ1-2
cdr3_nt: TGTGCCTGGAGGGGACAGGGGGGCGGCTACACCTTC
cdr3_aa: CAWRGQGGGYTF

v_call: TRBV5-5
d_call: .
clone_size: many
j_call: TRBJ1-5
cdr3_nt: TGTGCCAGCAGCTTCGGGACTCCTTTCGGGCAGCCCCAGCATTTT
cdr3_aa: CASSFGTPFGQPQHF

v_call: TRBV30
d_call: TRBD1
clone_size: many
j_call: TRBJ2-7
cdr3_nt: TGTGCCTGGAGTGGGGGACAGGGTGGCGAGCAGTACTTC
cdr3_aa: CAWSGGQGGEQYF

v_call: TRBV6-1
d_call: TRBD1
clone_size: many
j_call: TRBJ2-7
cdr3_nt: TGTGCCAGCAGGGCCGACAGGGGCAACGAGCAGTACTTC
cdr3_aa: CASRADRGNEQYF